This T cell receptor beta chain was sequenced in a study of OX40 agonist ivuxolimab in advanced cancers. Study results and limitations: Averaged across samples, CD8+ T cells carried more expanded clones than CD4+ did.

Germline V gives CDR1 SGHKS, CDR2 YYEKEE (reference sequence). The CDR3 totals 16 residues. The V end lost 0 bases, the J end lost 2 bases, and 14 bases lay between the germline ends. Sequencing was performed with immunoSEQ multiplex PCR; in TCRdb, only in-frame clones are kept and a portion is missing. The sample carries tens of thousands of clones, around 89% recorded once. Notes on this clone: Its antigen remains unknown.

The V call is TRBV5-5, the J call TRBJ1-2; D might be TRBD1 (5 bases). The receptor's source is an adult with an advanced solid tumor such as melanoma, head and neck, liver or kidney cancer. The sample in question was CD4+ or CD8+ T cells sorted from blood, obtained in a trial of the OX40 agonist ivuxolimab. CDR3 coding DNA: TGTGCCAGCAGCTTGGCATCGACAGCCCTCAACTATGGCTACACCTTC. Amino acids: CASSLASTALNYGYTF. The whole variable domain, remainder taken from reference TRBV5-5 and TRBJ1-2, is DAGVTQSPTHLIKTRGQQVTLRCSPISGHKSVSWYQQVLGQGPQFIFQYYEKEERGRGNFPDRFSARQFPNYSSELNVNALLLGDSALYLCASSLASTALNYGYTFGSGTRLTVV.